The 25 T cell receptor delta chains given below trace back to one sample, sequenced in a study of γδ T cells in repeated Plasmodium falciparum infection. Gammadelta T cells were flow-sorted from PBMC into Vgamma9/Vdelta2+ and Vdelta2-negative populations for bulk analysis. TCRdb re-called the multiplex PCR reads using CATT. The sample consists of 50,000 or so delta-chain clones, 1.6% of them appearing once. The specimen sequenced was gamma-delta T cells from blood. The receptors come from a pool of human donors (malaria-infected and uninfected, not separated).

This clone was counted a few times. A read error may account for a junction end that differs from germline. V is TRDV1 and J is TRDJ1, with TRDD3 matching over 11 bases. CDR3 length equals 23 residues. Germline CDR1 TSWWSYY, CDR2 QGS. For the CDR3, the DNA is TGTGCTCGTGGGGAACTTTATCCAATTCCTCCTGCTACTGGGGGATATTTAGGGTATAAACTCATCTTT. It specifies CARGELYPIPPATGGYLGYKLIF.

Remarks on this clone: TCRdb's protein for this DNA is that of a much larger clone and differs from the translation at residue 15, likely a read error; the protein shown is the DNA translation. This chain links TRDV1 with TRDJ1; the D gene is possibly TRDD3 (5 bases). TCRdb carries no J gene annotation; the J gene was assigned here by matching the DNA with germline. The V end lost 2 bases, the J end lost 3 bases, and 28 bases lay between the germline ends. The germline V gene has CDR1 TSWWSYY and CDR2 QGS. The length of the CDR3 is 20 residues. The CDR3 nucleotides read TGTGCTCTTGGGGAATCTACCCTCCCGTGGGGACCCAGGGGGCCCGATAAACTCATCTTT. This sequence encodes CALGESTLPWGPRGPDKLIF.

As to this clone: The likely explanation is a read error, given a far larger clone one base away. Other DNA sequences of this sample code for an identical CDR3. V usage is TRDV1 and J usage is TRDJ1; weak D call: TRDD3 (5 bases). The J gene was not available in TCRdb and was assigned here by matching the DNA to germline segments. This CDR3 has 20 residues. CDR1 and CDR2 from the germline V gene are TSWWSYY and QGS. The CDR3 bases are TGTGCCCTTGGGGAACCCGCAACTCAGGTAGTGATGGCGTACACCGATAAACTCATCTTT. This translates into CALGEPATQVVMAYTDKLIF.

This clone came up many times. This clone may be a read error of a much larger clone one base away. The same CDR3 also results from other DNA sequences found in this sample. This chain connects TRDV2 to TRDJ1; 12 bases are a match to TRDD3. The CDR3 contains 19 residues. The germline V gene has CDR1 GEAIGNYY and CDR2 EKD. CDR3 DNA: TGTGCATGTGACACCGGGATCTGGGGGATACGCGGGTACACCGATAAACTCATCTTT. Translated: CACDTGIWGIRGYTDKLIF.

This clone was recorded a few times. TCRdb attributes to this sequence the protein of a much larger clone, which differs from the DNA translation at residue 8; a read error is likely, and the protein displayed is translated from the DNA. The chain has TRDV3 and TRDJ1; no reliable D call. No J segment appears in TCRdb, so it was assigned here by matching the sequence to germline. The CDR3 loop spans 17 amino acids. Germline V CDR1 and CDR2: TVYSNPD, GDNSRS (reference sequence). V was pared by 2 bases and J by 0 bases, with 22 bases between. The CDR3 sequence is CAFRTTTTQFHTDKLIF. For the CDR3, the DNA is TGTGCCTTTCGAACGACTACGACACAATTCCACACCGATAAACTCATCTTT.

Of note for this clone: This DNA's translation and the protein TCRdb lists, from a much larger clone, do not match at residue 18, likely due to a read error; the protein shown is translated from the DNA. The chain carries TRDV1 and TRDJ1, with 7 nucleotides matching TRDD2. The CDR3 is 28 amino acids. Germline trimming cut 3 bases from V and 1 base from J; bases unmatched to any gene: 44. The germline V gene encodes CDR1 TSWWSYY and CDR2 QGS. The CDR3 sequence: CALGDPEGAPSSLPPWGPPGGPTDKLIF. In DNA form, the CDR3 reads TGTGCTCTTGGGGACCCTGAGGGTGCACCCAGTAGCCTTCCTCCTTGGGGTCCTCCCGGGGGTCCCACCGATAAACTCATCTTT.

In this sample, this clone turned up a few times. This DNA's translation and the protein TCRdb lists, from a much larger clone, do not match at residue 16, likely due to a read error; the protein shown is translated from the DNA. The CDR3 spells CALGDYSWGIRWDTRKMFF. DNA for the CDR3: TGTGCTCTTGGGGACTACAGCTGGGGGATTCGCTGGGACACCCGAAAGATGTTTTTC. V usage is TRDV1 and J usage is TRDJ3, with 9 bases aligning to TRDD3. The J gene, not given by TCRdb, was assigned here from a germline match of the nucleotide sequence. Germline assignment: CDR1 TSWWSYY and CDR2 QGS. The CDR3 loop spans 19 amino acids.

This clone was counted only a few times. The amino acid sequence in TCRdb belongs to a much larger clone and departs from this DNA's translation at residue 9, likely a sequencing read error; the sequence shown is translated from the DNA. V and J are TRDV1 and TRDJ1, with a tentative D call TRDD3 (6 bases). The J gene, left out of TCRdb, was set here by checking the DNA against germline. Germline V gene lookup returns CDR1 TSWWSYY and CDR2 QGS. The length of the CDR3 is 24 residues. V lost 1 base, J lost 0 bases, and 36 bases lay in between. Written as DNA, the CDR3 is TGTGCTCTTGGGGAACGCTCCCACGCCAGGGGTGGGCTGGGGCAATTTCCCTACACCGATAAACTCATCTTT. It translates to CALGERSHARGGLGQFPYTDKLIF.

This clone was counted a few times. TCRdb lists the protein of a much larger clone for this DNA, which differs at residue 13, so this is likely a read error; the protein given here is translated from the DNA itself. This chain uses TRDV1 with TRDJ2, with D possibly TRDD3 on 6 matching bases. Germline V gene lookup returns CDR1 TSWWSYY and CDR2 QGS. The CDR3 extends over 15 amino acids. CDR3: CALTYEGISTAQRFF. The CDR3 DNA is TGTGCTCTGACCTACGAAGGGATATCGACAGCACAACGCTTCTTT.

In its sample, this clone was seen many times. V and J are TRDV1 and TRDJ1; 7 bases agree with TRDD3. The V segment lost 7 bases and the J segment 2 bases; nucleotides outside the gene matches: 4. Germline CDR1 and CDR2: TSWWSYY and QGS. This CDR3 has 13 residues. As DNA, the CDR3 is TGTGCTCTTGAGTGCTGGGGGACCGATAAACTCATCTTT. Encoded protein: CALECWGTDKLIF.

A word on this clone: The protein that TCRdb holds for this DNA derives from a much larger clone and differs from the translated DNA at residue 5, which likely indicates a read error; the protein shown here is translated from the DNA. The CDR3 DNA sequence: TGTGCTCTTGGGGGACCTCTCCTAAGTGGGATTTACGATGAGACAGCACAACTCTTCTTT. This encodes CALGGPLLSGIYDETAQLFF. J is TRDJ2 and V is TRDV1, with D possibly called TRDD2 or TRDD3 (5 bases each). CDR3 length equals 20 residues. Germline V gene sequence: CDR1 TSWWSYY, CDR2 QGS. Trimming took 4 bases from V and 4 from J, leaving 28 bases between them.

This clone was observed a handful of times. This sequence is one base from a far larger clone and is likely a read error. Other DNA sequences of this sample code for an identical CDR3. The genes are TRDV1 and TRDJ1; TRDD3 agrees at 11 bases. The CDR3 is 22 residues long. Germline V gives CDR1 TSWWSYY, CDR2 QGS. Germline trimming cut 3 bases from V and 1 base from J; bases unmatched to any gene: 22. For the CDR3, the DNA is TGTGCTCTTGGGGACTCTTCCTTCCTCGGAAGAGTGTGGGGGATACGCACCGATAAACTCATCTTT. This gives the protein CALGDSSFLGRVWGIRTDKLIF.

This clone was picked up a small number of times. TCRdb assigns this DNA the protein of a much larger clone, which departs from its translation at residue 17; this likely reflects a read error, and the protein shown comes from translating the DNA. The genes are TRDV1 and TRDJ1; 13 bases are a match to TRDD3. This CDR3 comprises 24 residues. Germline CDR1 and CDR2: TSWWSYY and QGS. The CDR3 loop reads CALGEPGPARGTGGYVGYRSKLIF. CDR3 coding DNA: TGTGCCCTTGGGGAACCCGGTCCCGCCCGCGGTACTGGGGGATACGTAGGTTATCGGAGTAAACTCATCTTT.

This clone was seen only a few times. The TCRdb protein comes from a much larger clone and disagrees with this DNA's translation at residue 3, likely due to a read error; the protein given here is derived from the DNA. This chain uses TRDV1 with TRDJ1, with a weak D call TRDD3 (5 bases). TCRdb offers no J gene call, so here the DNA was matched to germline to obtain one. The CDR3 extends over 21 amino acids. Per germline, CDR1 TSWWSYY and CDR2 QGS. CDR3 in DNA: TGTGCTCATGGGGAACTTTCTTTCCCCCTGCTATTCCGCTCTTACACCGATAAACTCATCTTT. Protein: CAHGELSFPLLFRSYTDKLIF.

Of note for this clone: The protein that TCRdb holds for this DNA derives from a much larger clone and differs from the translated DNA at residue 10, which likely indicates a read error; the protein shown here is translated from the DNA. The chain joins TRDV1 to TRDJ1; 7 nucleotides match TRDD2. The J gene, left out of TCRdb, was set here by checking the DNA against germline. CDR1 is TSWWSYY, CDR2 QGS, per germline. The CDR3 runs to 22 residues. J gave up 0 bases and V 6 bases, and 28 bases lay outside the gene matches. Here the CDR3 reads CALGPRVPTTGTRPKYTDKLIF. DNA for the CDR3: TGTGCTCTTGGACCTCGCGTTCCTACCACGGGGACAAGACCCAAGTACACCGATAAACTCATCTTT.

This clone was counted only a few times. TCRdb lists the protein of a much larger clone for this DNA, which differs at residue 9, so this is likely a read error; the protein given here is translated from the DNA itself. The CDR3 loop is CAFIPRHWRSEEDKLIF. Here the CDR3 DNA reads TGTGCCTTTATACCCCGACACTGGAGGAGCGAAGAGGATAAACTCATCTTT. The chain recombines TRDV3 with TRDJ1, with a possible D match to TRDD3 (5 bases). The J gene was missing in TCRdb and was found by matching the end of the DNA to germline. The germline gives CDR1 TVYSNPD, CDR2 GDNSRS (reference sequence). The CDR3 loop spans 17 amino acids. The ends were cut back, 1 base at V and 5 bases at J, with 26 bases in the middle.

This clone showed up just a few times. This likely came from a read error, as a far larger clone is one base away. The sample contains more than one DNA sequence encoding this CDR3. J is TRDJ1 and V is TRDV1; 12 bases match TRDD3. The J gene, missing from TCRdb, was assigned here through DNA to germline matching. V dropped 5 bases and J dropped 1; count of bases not matched to a gene: 26. The CDR3 extends over 23 amino acids. Germline CDR1 and CDR2: TSWWSYY and QGS. CDR3: CALGRRVVTRKLGDTPSTDKLIF. As DNA, the CDR3 is TGTGCTCTTGGGAGAAGGGTAGTTACCCGAAAACTGGGGGATACTCCCAGCACCGATAAACTCATCTTT.

On this clone itself: The protein recorded in TCRdb matches a much larger clone and deviates from this DNA's translation at residue 4, suggesting a read error; the protein here is obtained by translating the DNA. J is TRDJ1 and V is TRDV2; the match to TRDD3 covers 10 bases. The CDR3 spans 18 residues. Germline CDR1 and CDR2: GEAIGNYY and EKD. V shed 5 bases, J shed 0 bases, and the junction held 14 bases outside the gene matches. CDR3 sequence: CACVTYPDTGGYTDKLIF. The DNA for the CDR3 is TGTGCCTGTGTCACTTATCCTGATACTGGGGGATACACCGATAAACTCATCTTT.

A remark on this clone: The amino acid sequence in TCRdb belongs to a much larger clone and departs from this DNA's translation at residue 16, likely a sequencing read error; the sequence shown is translated from the DNA. This chain joins TRDV1 and TRDJ1, with 11 bases that match TRDD3. V shed 3 bases, J shed 1 base, and the junction held 22 bases outside the gene matches. Per germline, CDR1 TSWWSYY and CDR2 QGS. The CDR3 spans 22 residues. CDR3 bases: TGTGCTCTTGGGGACCTTTCCTCCTACGGGTTACTGGGGGATAGGAGCACCGATAAACTCATCTTT. Translating gives CALGDLSSYGLLGDRSTDKLIF.

This clone has only a few counts. This likely traces to a read error, being one base from a far larger clone. The same CDR3 arises from other DNA sequences in this sample as well. The chain combines TRDV1 with TRDJ1, with 7 bases fitting TRDD3. The J gene, missing from TCRdb, was assigned here through DNA to germline matching. Germline CDR1 is TSWWSYY and CDR2 is QGS. This CDR3 has 16 residues. V trimming: 3 bases; J trimming: 5 bases; junction bases outside the gene matches: 12. CDR3 protein: CALGEPFAGGGDKLIF. CDR3 sequence (DNA): TGTGCTCTTGGGGAGCCCTTCGCTGGGGGGGGAGATAAACTCATCTTT.

This clone was detected only a few times. The translation of this DNA and the TCRdb protein of a much larger clone differ at residue 10, probably owing to a read error; the protein shown here is translated from the DNA. This chain connects TRDV1 to TRDJ1, with TRDD3 as a possible D gene (5 bases). Since TCRdb gives no J gene, matching the DNA to germline was used here to assign it. CDR3 length: 17 residues. The V end was cut by 1 base, the J end by 7 bases, with 22 bases between. CDR1 is TSWWSYY, CDR2 QGS, per germline. The chain's CDR3 is CALGEHLRGGTLAKLIF. The DNA of the CDR3 is TGTGCTCTTGGGGAACACCTAAGGGGGGGTACGCTGGCTAAACTCATCTTT.

There are a few counts of this clone. One base separates it from a far larger clone, so it is likely a read error. Other DNA sequences from this sample encode an identical CDR3 as well. This rearrangement joins TRDV1 to TRDJ1, with a tentative D call TRDD3 (6 bases). TCRdb does not report a J gene; here it was assigned by matching the DNA to germline references. Germline V gives CDR1 TSWWSYY, CDR2 QGS. The CDR3 runs to 17 residues. CDR3 sequence reads: CALGTSTNWENTDKLIF. For the CDR3, the DNA is TGCGCTCTTGGGACTTCTACAAACTGGGAGAACACCGATAAACTCATCTTT.

This clone appeared a few times. This DNA's translation differs at residue 18 from TCRdb's protein, which comes from a much larger clone; a read error is likely, and the protein shown is translated from the DNA. The V gene reported is TRDV1; the J gene is uncalled; the table's D gene call, TRDD3, was not cross checked with the DNA. In germline, CDR1 is TSWWSYY, CDR2 QGS. The CDR3 has 20 residues. The CDR3 DNA sequence: TGTGCTCTTGGGGAATGGATTTCCTACGGTCTGGGGATTGGTACCGATAAACCCATCTTT. Protein product: CALGEWISYGLGIGTDKPIF.

This clone was detected only a few times. The protein recorded in TCRdb matches a much larger clone and deviates from this DNA's translation at residue 10, suggesting a read error; the protein here is obtained by translating the DNA. The chain uses TRDV2 and TRDJ1, with D hard to call. Here the J gene was assigned by germline matching of the DNA, as TCRdb has none. The germline CDR1 and CDR2 sequences are GEAIGNYY and EKD. The V and J ends lost 3 bases and 0 bases respectively, with 16 bases between them. The CDR3 contains 16 residues. The CDR3 nucleotides are TGTGCCTGTGACCCCCCGCGCACAGTGCACACCGATAAACTCATCTTT. It specifies CACDPPRTVHTDKLIF.

Points on this clone: The protein TCRdb lists belongs to a much larger clone and differs from this DNA's translation at residue 14, which points to a read error; the protein shown is made from the DNA. CDR3 nucleotide sequence: TGTGCTCTTGGGCCCTTTCCTGCGAATGGGGGATACGGGGCAAGACCGCGGTACACCGATAAACTCATCTTT. It yields the protein CALGPFPANGGYGARPRYTDKLIF. This chain joins TRDV1 and TRDJ1; 11 bases are a match to TRDD3. The CDR3 is 24 amino acids. Germline V gene lookup returns CDR1 TSWWSYY and CDR2 QGS. V lost 5 bases to trimming and J lost 0 bases; unmatched junction nucleotides: 29.